This TCR beta chain appears in the sequencing data of a study of Ad26.COV2.S vaccination and SARS-CoV-2 variants. Study background: A COV1001 Ad26.COV2.S trial-arm participant provided the sample.

Libraries were prepared by immunoSEQ multiplex PCR; TCRdb keeps only in-frame clonotypes and omits some of them. The sample carries over 200,000 clones, roughly 90% recorded once. Per the germline V gene, CDR1 is SGHRS and CDR2 is YFSETQ. With V trimmed by 10 bases and J by 6 bases, 11 bases remained unmatched. This CDR3 region has 14 residues. Treatment indicated: some 20 received Ad26.COV2.S at low or high dose, single or two shots; about five received placebo; per-sample allocation not given. The investigators took samples on day 63 after the first vaccine or placebo injection. The material was peripheral blood, obtained in a trial of Ad26.COV2.S vaccine versus placebo. The TCR originated in a person between 18 and 59 years old who received the Ad26.COV2.S COVID-19 vaccine or a placebo. V gene TRBV5-1 combines with J gene TRBJ2-1; 9 bases are shared with TRBD1. CDR3 protein: CASTGGTGGNEQFF. For the CDR3, the DNA is TGCGCCTCGACAGGGGGGACTGGGGGCAATGAGCAGTTCTTC.